These T cell receptor beta chains were read from a single sample in a study of cytomegalovirus exposure and HLA in healthy donors. This table comes from immunoSEQ multiplex PCR, and its TCRdb copy is limited to in-frame clones, with some not included. The sample contains 150,000 to 200,000 clones, around 75% of which appear only once. Material: PBMCs. The receptors here all came from a man between 18 and 35 years old in good health and CMV-seropositive. CDR3s include the opening cysteine and the closing phenylalanine or tryptophan. The order of the fields is clone size, V gene, D gene, J gene, CDR3 protein, CDR3 DNA. The D gene is left open where the match is weak. Rows may omit the clone size; those that give it use once, few, many or a size class.

once	TRBV6-1	TRBD2	TRBJ2-7	CASRLLAGGCEQYF	TGTGCCAGCAGGTTACTAGCGGGAGGATGCGAGCAGTACTTC
-	TRBV5-1	-	TRBJ1-2	CATRLMTEDYYGYTF	TGCGCCACCCGATTGATGACCGAGGACTACTATGGCTACACCTTC
-	TRBV27	-	TRBJ2-7	CASSHRESTYEQYF	TGTGCCAGCTCCCACCGGGAATCAACCTACGAGCAGTACTTC
-	TRBV7-6	TRBD1	TRBJ1-4	CASSTRQGLTNEKLFF	TGTGCCAGCAGCACTCGACAGGGGCTAACTAATGAAAAACTGTTTTTT
-	TRBV27	TRBD2	TRBJ2-1	CASSLPPSGAVGDEQFF	TGTGCCAGCAGTTTACCCCCTAGCGGGGCCGTAGGAGATGAGCAGTTCTTC
-	TRBV5-6	-	TRBJ2-2	CASSVSVRGRTGELFF	TGTGCCAGCAGCGTCTCCGTTCGGGGTCGGACCGGGGAGCTGTTTTTT
once	TRBV2	TRBD2	TRBJ2-2	CARLSLAGWGTGELFF	TGTGCCCGCTTAAGCCTAGCGGGATGGGGCACCGGGGAGCTGTTTTTT
few	TRBV9	TRBD2	TRBJ2-1	CASSVVVGGLAGYNEQFF	TGTGCCAGCAGCGTAGTTGTTGGAGGACTAGCGGGATACAATGAGCAGTTCTTC
few	TRBV28	TRBD1	TRBJ1-2	CASTPPTGGDGYTF	TGTGCCAGCACTCCCCCGACAGGGGGCGATGGCTACACCTTC
-	TRBV11-3	-	TRBJ2-3	CASSSSLTDTQYF	TGTGCCAGCAGCTCTAGCCTCACAGATACGCAGTATTTT
-	TRBV28	-	TRBJ2-7	CASNLGGGAIYEQYF	TGTGCCAGCAACCTCGGCGGTGGGGCAATCTACGAGCAGTACTTC
-	TRBV28	TRBD2	TRBJ2-1	CASSLFGGSKNEQFF	TGTGCCAGCAGTTTATTTGGCGGGAGTAAGAATGAGCAGTTCTTC
-	TRBV7-3	-	TRBJ2-1	CASSPRLVGANEQFF	TGTGCCAGCAGCCCCCGTTTGGTAGGGGCTAATGAGCAGTTCTTC
few	TRBV19	-	TRBJ1-5	CATRGVASNQPQHF	TGTGCCACCCGGGGAGTGGCCAGCAATCAGCCCCAGCATTTT
few	TRBV6-1	TRBD2	TRBJ2-5	CASTSGSSLETQYF	TGTGCCAGTACTAGCGGGAGTTCTTTAGAGACCCAGTACTTC
-	TRBV5-6	-	TRBJ2-2	CASSLGLLANTGELFF	TGTGCCAGCAGCCTGGGACTTCTCGCGAACACCGGGGAGCTGTTTTTT
-	TRBV27	TRBD2	TRBJ2-1	CASRLAGENEQFF	TGTGCCAGCAGACTAGCGGGAGAGAATGAGCAGTTCTTC
-	TRBV6-6	TRBD1	TRBJ1-2	CASGRQGALVYGYTF	TGTGCCAGCGGGCGACAGGGGGCGCTTGTTTATGGCTACACCTTC
-	TRBV28	-	TRBJ2-6	CASGSPGANVLTF	TGTGCCAGCGGCTCTCCTGGGGCCAACGTCCTGACTTTC
few	TRBV27	-	TRBJ2-1	CASTKVGSGFSYNEQFF	TGTGCCAGCACCAAAGTAGGCAGCGGATTCTCCTACAATGAGCAGTTCTTC
-	TRBV2	TRBD1	TRBJ2-3	CASILRGGQGLADTQYF	TGTGCCAGCATTCTGAGAGGGGGACAGGGGCTCGCAGATACGCAGTATTTT
-	TRBV15	-	TRBJ2-1	CATSRPRRMGSYNEQFF	TGTGCCACCAGCAGGCCGCGGCGGATGGGCTCCTACAATGAGCAGTTCTTC
-	TRBV11-2	-	TRBJ2-3	CASSNWRDGQYF	TGTGCCAGCAGCAACTGGCGGGACGGGCAGTATTTT
-	TRBV7-2	TRBD2	TRBJ2-1	CASSLWGGPREQFF	TGTGCCAGCAGCTTATGGGGAGGGCCTCGTGAGCAGTTCTTC
-	TRBV27	TRBD2	TRBJ2-5	CASSLSGTQETQYF	TGTGCCAGCAGTTTGAGCGGGACCCAAGAGACCCAGTACTTC
-	TRBV10-3	TRBD1	TRBJ2-7	CAISDEGTGALEQYF	TGTGCCATCAGTGACGAGGGGACAGGAGCTTTGGAGCAGTACTTC
-	TRBV5-1	TRBD2	TRBJ2-7	CASNPGTSSHEQYF	TGCGCCAGCAACCCCGGGACTAGCTCCCACGAGCAGTACTTC
-	TRBV28	TRBD1	TRBJ2-1	CASSQDRGQYNEQFF	TGTGCCAGCAGCCAGGACAGGGGCCAATACAATGAGCAGTTCTTC
-	TRBV18	-	TRBJ2-7	CASSPLGPSADSYEQYF	TGTGCCAGCTCACCACTCGGCCCCTCGGCGGACTCCTACGAGCAGTACTTC
few	TRBV7-9	TRBD2	TRBJ2-7	CASSFSGNPYEQYF	TGTGCCAGCAGCTTCAGCGGGAATCCCTACGAGCAGTACTTC
-	TRBV28	-	TRBJ2-3	CASSLSDADTQYF	TGTGCCAGCAGCCTTAGCGACGCAGATACGCAGTATTTT
-	TRBV5-4	-	TRBJ1-2	CASSPRGTPSGYGYTF	TGTGCCAGCAGCCCGCGGGGCACCCCTTCGGGCTATGGCTACACCTTC
few	TRBV5-4	-	TRBJ1-1	CASSFMGGEAFF	TGTGCCAGCAGCTTTATGGGGGGTGAAGCTTTCTTT
once	TRBV28	-	TRBJ1-6	CASSLDFYSPLHF	TGTGCCAGCAGCCTAGATTTTTATTCACCCCTCCACTTT
-	TRBV4-2	TRBD2	TRBJ2-3	CASSSVVSGEGQGDTQYF	TGTGCCAGCAGCAGCGTAGTTAGCGGGGAGGGCCAAGGTGATACGCAGTATTTT
-	TRBV2	-	TRBJ1-1	CASSEEGVMTEAFF	TGTGCCAGCAGTGAAGAGGGGGTGATGACTGAAGCTTTCTTT
-	TRBV7-3	TRBD2	TRBJ2-2	CASSLGLSPGELFF	TGTGCCAGCAGCTTGGGACTATCCCCCGGGGAGCTGTTTTTT
-	TRBV19	TRBD1	TRBJ1-5	CASKQGDQPQHF	TGTGCCAGCAAACAGGGGGATCAGCCCCAGCATTTT
once	TRBV15	TRBD2	TRBJ2-4	CATSSTREGLWNIQYF	TGTGCCACCAGCAGTACTCGGGAGGGCCTGTGGAACATTCAGTACTTC
-	TRBV5-1	-	TRBJ1-4	CASRSGGATNEKLFF	TGCGCCAGCAGATCCGGCGGCGCAACTAATGAAAAACTGTTTTTT
once	TRBV28	TRBD1	TRBJ2-7	CASLRDRGTYEQYF	TGTGCCAGTCTCAGGGACAGGGGGACCTACGAGCAGTACTTC
-	TRBV7-6	TRBD2	TRBJ2-7	CASSLEAGGREQYF	TGTGCCAGCAGCTTAGAGGCGGGAGGTCGAGAGCAGTACTTC
-	TRBV2	TRBD2	TRBJ2-7	CASSGGLANSYEQYF	TGTGCCAGCAGCGGAGGACTAGCGAATTCCTACGAGCAGTACTTC
once	TRBV27	-	TRBJ1-2	CASAANGPPSGYGYPF	TGTGCCAGCGCCGCGAACGGGCCGCCCTCGGGGTATGGCTACCCCTTC
-	TRBV30	TRBD2	TRBJ2-5	CAWNIPGLASETQYF	TGTGCCTGGAACATTCCGGGACTAGCGTCGGAGACCCAGTACTTC
few	TRBV25-1	-	TRBJ2-7	CASSASTGSYEQYF	TGTGCCAGCAGTGCATCCACAGGATCCTACGAGCAGTACTTC
-	TRBV5-1	TRBD1	TRBJ2-5	CASSPRQGQEQYF	TGCGCCAGCAGCCCCCGACAGGGTCAAGAGCAGTACTTC
-	TRBV2	TRBD1	TRBJ1-5	CASSGTGGAGGAQPQHF	TGTGCCAGCAGTGGGACAGGGGGCGCAGGGGGGGCTCAGCCCCAGCATTTT
-	TRBV27	-	TRBJ2-2	CASRRGNSGELFF	TGTGCCAGCCGACGGGGTAACTCCGGGGAGCTGTTTTTT
-	TRBV6-1	-	TRBJ1-2	CASSGQVGSSNYGYTF	TGTGCCAGCAGTGGACAGGTCGGGTCTTCCAACTATGGCTACACCTTC
-	TRBV6-5	TRBD1	TRBJ2-3	CASRPGQSTDTQYF	TGTGCCAGCAGACCGGGACAGTCCACAGATACGCAGTATTTT
-	TRBV27	TRBD2	TRBJ2-7	CASSHGTSGGYEQYF	TGTGCCAGCAGTCACGGGACTAGCGGGGGCTACGAGCAGTACTTC
-	TRBV4-2	TRBD2	TRBJ2-1	CASSQEGLAAPYNEQFF	TGTGCCAGCAGCCAAGAGGGCCTAGCGGCACCTTACAATGAGCAGTTCTTC
-	TRBV7-2	-	TRBJ1-1	CATRTGGMNTEAFF	TGTGCCACCCGAACGGGGGGGATGAACACTGAAGCTTTCTTT
-	TRBV28	TRBD1	TRBJ2-7	CASRVGTAREQYF	TGTGCCAGCAGAGTTGGGACAGCAAGGGAGCAGTACTTC
-	TRBV19	-	TRBJ2-7	CASSIAGVAAPEQYF	TGTGCCAGTAGTATCGCCGGGGTAGCGGCGCCCGAGCAGTACTTC
-	TRBV2	-	TRBJ1-4	CASTLHPGKPNEKLFF	TGTGCCAGCACGCTTCATCCGGGGAAACCTAATGAAAAACTGTTTTTT
-	TRBV30	TRBD2	TRBJ2-1	CAWSVGLAGGWAYNEQFF	TGTGCCTGGAGTGTAGGGCTAGCGGGAGGCTGGGCGTACAATGAGCAGTTCTTC
-	TRBV6-1	TRBD2	TRBJ2-5	CASTGGGFGAGDQYF	TGTGCCAGCACCGGGGGGGGCTTTGGGGCTGGTGATCAGTACTTC
-	TRBV5-5	TRBD2	TRBJ2-1	CASTPLVAGGLAEQFF	TGTGCCAGCACTCCACTCGTAGCGGGAGGGCTTGCTGAGCAGTTCTTC